A single sample is the source of the 14 T cell receptor beta chains below, sequenced in a study of blood T cell repertoires in COVID-19. Produced via immunoSEQ multiplex PCR; TCRdb's table is partial and in-frame only. The sample has about 250,000 clones; 82% are singletons. Sequenced input: peripheral blood. The receptor set was obtained from an elderly woman with active or convalescent COVID-19.

The chain carries TRBV7-2 and TRBJ2-7, with 9 bases fitting TRBD1. This CDR3 is 15 amino acids long. Germline V gene data show CDR1 as SGHTA and CDR2 as FQGNSA. Trimming removed 5 bases from V and 1 base from J; junction bases left unmatched: 6. The DNA of the CDR3 is TGTGCCAGCAGCCTCACCGGGACAGGGTCCTACGAGCAGTACTTC. Protein sequence: CASSLTGTGSYEQYF.

V usage is TRBV5-1 and J usage is TRBJ2-1, with a weak D call TRBD2 (6 bases). The ends were cut back, 4 bases at V and 8 bases at J, with 10 bases in the middle. This CDR3 is built from 12 residues. Germline CDR1 and CDR2: SGHRS and YFSETQ. This chain's CDR3 is CASSPDYYEQFF. CDR3 DNA: TGCGCCAGCAGCCCGGACTATTATGAGCAGTTCTTC.

The chain links TRBV5-1 to TRBJ2-5; tentative D call: TRBD2 (5 bases). The germline CDR1 and CDR2 sequences are SGHRS and YFSETQ. The CDR3 has 15 amino acids. Trimming took 1 base from V and 3 from J, leaving 13 bases between them. CDR3 sequence (DNA): TGCGCCAGCAGCTTGATATCCCGGGGAGAAGAGACCCAGTACTTC. Its protein product is CASSLISRGEETQYF.

The gene calls are TRBV11-2 and TRBJ2-1, with 10 nucleotides matching TRBD2. CDR1 and CDR2 (germline): SGHAT, FQNNGV. This CDR3 is built from 17 residues. V lost 0 bases and J lost 0; bases outside the gene matches: 2. CDR3 DNA sequence: TGTGCCAGCAGCTTAGAAGGACTAGCGGTCTCCTACAATGAGCAGTTCTTC. Translated, it gives CASSLEGLAVSYNEQFF.

The chain couples TRBV5-1 to TRBJ1-2; possible D gene TRBD1, 5 bases. The germline V and J ends were trimmed by 0 bases and 4 bases, with 10 bases remaining between them. The CDR3 runs 14 residues. Germline V gene data show CDR1 as SGHRS and CDR2 as YFSETQ. The CDR3 protein is CASSLDYQGYGYTF. CDR3 nucleotide sequence: TGCGCCAGCAGCTTGGATTATCAGGGCTATGGCTACACCTTC.

The J gene is TRBJ2-2, the V gene TRBV18, with 9 nucleotides matching TRBD2. This CDR3 has 19 amino acids. V trimming: 3 bases; J trimming: 0 bases; junction bases outside the gene matches: 11. Germline V lookup: CDR1 KGHSH, CDR2 LQKENI. The CDR3 region is CASSPRGLAGRANTGELFF. The CDR3 region has the DNA TGTGCCAGCTCACCTCGGGGTCTAGCGGGGAGAGCGAACACCGGGGAGCTGTTTTTT.

This clone came up a few times. The chain has TRBV6-5 and TRBJ1-1; no clear D gene. Trimming shortened V by 5 bases and J by 1 base, and 8 bases separated the two germline ends. CDR1 and CDR2 from the germline V gene are MNHEY and SVGAGI. There are 13 residues in the CDR3. CDR3 residues: CASSPTANTEAFF. For the CDR3, the DNA is TGTGCCAGCAGTCCAACTGCGAACACTGAAGCTTTCTTT.

This chain links TRBV4-2 with TRBJ2-7, with 7 positions matching TRBD2. CDR1 is LGHNA and CDR2 is YNFKEQ in the germline V gene. The CDR3 is 14 residues long. The V segment lost 4 bases and the J segment 5 bases; nucleotides outside the gene matches: 8. As DNA, the CDR3 is TGTGCCAGCAGCCGCGGACTAGAATTCAACGAGCAGTACTTC. Its protein is CASSRGLEFNEQYF.

The chain joins TRBV9 to TRBJ2-2; 11 nucleotides align to TRBD2. The V gene end was trimmed by 1 base and the J gene end by 3 bases; junction bases not matched to a gene: 5. The CDR3 has 17 residues. Germline values: CDR1 SGDLS, CDR2 YYNGEE. CDR3 amino acids: CASSVSTSGGYTGELFF. In nucleotides, the CDR3 is TGTGCCAGCAGCGTAAGCACTAGCGGGGGATACACCGGGGAGCTGTTTTTT. Variable domain in full (rest from reference TRBV9 and TRBJ2-2): DSGVTQTPKHLITATGQRVTLRCSPRSGDLSVYWYQQSLDQGLQFLIQYYNGEERAKGNILERFSAQQFPDLHSELNLSSLELGDSALYFCASSVSTSGGYTGELFFGEGSRLTVL.

This chain joins TRBV30 and TRBJ1-1; tentatively, D is TRBD1 (6 bases). Trimming took off 6 bases at V and 5 bases at J, with 22 bases between the two ends. Germline V gene data show CDR1 as GTSNPN and CDR2 as SVGIG (reference sequence). The CDR3 has 15 amino acids. CDR3 sequence: CACHVRGAVNTEAFF. The DNA for the CDR3 is TGTGCCTGCCACGTCCGGGGGGCGGTCAATACTGAAGCTTTCTTT.

The chain has TRBV18 and TRBJ2-3; no firm D call. Germline CDR1 reads KGHSH; CDR2 reads LQKENI. There are 15 residues in the CDR3. With 1 base removed from V and 2 bases from J, the gap between germline ends came to 10 bases. CDR3 in amino acids: CASSPRHSTTDTQYF. Written as DNA, the CDR3 is TGTGCCAGCTCACCACGGCACAGCACCACAGATACGCAGTATTTT.

This chain links TRBV6-2 or TRBV6-3 with TRBJ2-2, with a tentative D call TRBD1 (6 bases). Germline V gives CDR1 MNHEY, CDR2 SVGEGT. The CDR3 length is 15 residues. The V and J ends lost 1 base and 3 bases respectively, with 9 bases between them. The CDR3 spells CASSYLYRDTGELFF. In DNA form, the CDR3 reads TGTGCCAGCAGTTACTTGTACAGGGACACCGGGGAGCTGTTTTTT.

The gene calls are TRBV10-3 and TRBJ2-2; 10 bases fit TRBD2. Germline assignment: CDR1 ENHRY and CDR2 SYGVKD. CDR3 size: 15 residues. With V trimmed by 4 bases and J by 6 bases, 5 bases remained unmatched. CDR3 DNA: TGTGCCATCAGTGGTCTAGCGGGGGAAGCCGGGGAGCTGTTTTTT. This translates into CAISGLAGEAGELFF.

The CDR3 coding sequence is TGTGCCAGCTCTAGAGGTTGGAGCAATCAGCCCCAGCATTTT. Protein product: CASSRGWSNQPQHF. This chain links TRBV27 with TRBJ1-5; D remains unclear. The CDR3 length is 14 residues. Germline CDR1 is MNHEY and CDR2 is SMNVEV (reference sequence). Deletions cut 8 bases from V and 1 base from J, with 12 bases between.